In this sample, the clone carrying this T cell receptor beta chain turned up once. Its antigen is unknown. The junction had 14 bases not matched to a gene; V was cut back by 0 bases and J by 11 bases. CDR3 size: 16 residues. Germline V gives CDR1 MNHEY, CDR2 SVGAGI. Some clones are missing from TCRdb's copy, which holds only in-frame ones; the method was immunoSEQ multiplex PCR. In the table there are more than 150,000 clones, around 72% of which are singletons. This sample is drawn from a study of cytotoxic CD8 clonotypes in ibrutinib-treated CLL. Study-level points and caveats: Public clonotypes showed up rarely, and on treatment they shrank or held steady. The clonality went up when patients responded to ibrutinib and dropped back toward baseline at progression.

This sequence originates from a human donor with chronic lymphocytic leukemia. The material was PBMCs, obtained after 24 months of ibrutinib treatment. This chain links TRBV6-5 with TRBJ2-7, with 9 bases matching TRBD2. In DNA form, the CDR3 reads TGTGCCAGCAGTTACTCCCCTAGCGGGATGGTTCGAATGGAGTACTTC. Translated: CASSYSPSGMVRMEYF.